The T cell receptor beta chain described here comes from a study of T cells after yellow fever vaccination (dated by TCRdb to 2018 to 2020). Looking at the study overall: The SMART-Seq v4 Ultra Low Input RNA kit was used to prepare libraries from fractions with low cell numbers. To follow T-cell clones before and after both primary and booster YFV17D yellow fever vaccination, bulk TCR alpha and beta repertoires underwent longitudinal sequencing. The cohort comprised two healthy male donors, one aged 18 to 29 and one aged 30 to 39 years. Blood was drawn at multiple timepoints before and after primary and secondary immunization, with bulk PBMC replicates and cell subsets isolated. The research as a whole found: A small fraction of clonotypes showed up in both the CD4 and CD8 compartments, probably as a result of convergent recombination. Compared with the primary T-cell response, the secondary T-cell response was weaker but faster, peaking on day 5 rather than day 15. Most clones expanded after primary vaccination (roughly 96% of CD4 and approximately 90% of CD8) were re-detected after the booster, suggesting that broad memory maintenance occurred. Computational filtering was required because FACS-sorted repertoires could contain abundant contaminating clonotypes from the bulk population. Only two donors were included in the study, so the extent to which the findings can be generalized is limited.

This clonotype was found many times. No antigen is known for it. Base-call qualities are not available, and no considerably larger clone is one nucleotide away. The treatment or condition label here, explained by the study, means: live attenuated yellow fever vaccine strain. At each blood-draw timepoint, two biological replicates of bulk PBMCs were collected. PBMCs were isolated from peripheral blood using a standard Ficoll-Paque protocol. TriZol was used to extract RNA from bulk PBMCs, CD4 and CD8 fractions, and dextramer-positive and dextramer-negative fractions. The run used an Illumina NovaSeq 6000. TCR cDNA was made using 5'RACE template switching, a step that added a universal primer site and unique molecular identifiers. Priming of cDNA synthesis was performed from both the TCR alpha and TCR beta constant segments. Two PCR steps were used to amplify libraries, with sample barcodes and sequencing adapters being added in the second step. Libraries were sequenced on Illumina HiSeq 2500 (2x100 bp) or NovaSeq (2x150 bp). The original pipeline was this. Demultiplexing of reads and collapsing into UMI consensus sequences were performed with MIGEC, and V(D)J alignment was carried out with MiXCR. Vaccine-responding clonotypes were identified with edgeR using replicate PBMC samples, with FDR below 0.01 and a log2 fold change above 5 up to day 15 being required. Each bulk clonotype received a CD4 or CD8 identity based on whether the sequenced CD4 or CD8 repertoire contained that clonotype at higher abundance. In-frame beta chains were kept once TCRdb had trimmed the public reads at Q25 with fastp and called clones with MiXCR. CDR3 protein sequences are deduplicated, and each keeps its most common genes and DNA. V and J calls and clone size were set by TCRdb, not the authors. The sample yields over 300,000 distinct CDR3 sequences; 4.1% were counted once. The top ten hold 20% to 25% of the sample.

The germline V gene (reference sequence) sets CDR1 to DFQATT and CDR2 to SNEGSKA. V is reduced by 6 bases and J by 6 bases, leaving a spacing of 9 bases between them. The CDR3 runs 11 amino acids, cysteine and phenylalanine included. Only CDR3 DNA remains: 33 bases, in frame from the first base. Here the chain combines TRBV20-1 and TRBJ2-1; the D call is possibly TRBD1 or TRBD2, each sharing 5 bases. The TCR sequence derives from a man younger than 30 who received the YFV17D yellow fever vaccine. Source: PBMCs, taken 5 days after the yellow fever booster vaccination. The DNA sequence is given as TGCAGTGCGCTGAGGGGCAATGAGCAGTTCTTC. Its protein reads: CSALRGNEQFF.